This T cell receptor (beta chain) was captured by sequencing in a study of CDR3 diversity in severe acne. TCRdb called the PCR reads again in MiXCR, with one record for every CDR3 protein. Here the sample spans approximately 84,000 distinct CDR3 sequences, 45% to 55% being singletons. The V end was cut by 6 bases, the J end by 5 bases, with 19 bases between. The CDR3 extends over 15 amino acids. CDR1 and CDR2 from the germline V gene are LNHDA and SQIVND (reference sequence). Source material: blood. The source of this sequence is a male donor in good health, without acne. The chain recombines TRBV19 with TRBJ2-5; D tentatively fits TRBD1 or TRBD2 (5 bases each). CDR3 residues: CASSRDGTMRETQYF. CDR3 in DNA: TGTGCCAGTAGCAGGGACGGGACCATGCGGGAGACCCAGTACTTC.